Following are 22 T cell receptor beta chains from one sample sequenced in a study of persistence of HIV-infected CD4 T cells. No antigens are known for them. Cells were stimulated nonspecifically with anti-CD3/anti-CD28 magnetic beads. Responding CD4+ T cells were sorted by upregulation of both CD40 ligand and CD69. This was the immunoSEQ version 4 assay in survey mode. Here immunoSEQ multiplex PCR was the method, and the copy in TCRdb shows in-frame clones only, minus some. The sample contains 35,000 to 45,000 clones, about 88% of which appear only once. This specimen was CD4+ T cells sorted from PBMCs after roughly 17-hour stimulation, taken from a patient who received antiretroviral therapy. These TCRs come from an adult woman with HIV who was CMV-seropositive.

This chain links TRBV2 with TRBJ2-1, with D uncertain. The CDR3 is made up of 15 amino acids. Germline V CDR1 and CDR2: SNHLY, FYNNEI. V was shortened by 3 bases and J by 0 bases, with 9 bases between the two germline ends. As DNA, the CDR3 is TGTGCCAGCAGTGATGACCTTAGCTCCTACAATGAGCAGTTCTTC. It translates to CASSDDLSSYNEQFF. Looking up the rest from reference TRBV2 and TRBJ2-1 gives the full variable domain: EPEVTQTPSHQVTQMGQEVILRCVPISNHLYFYWYRQILGQKVEFLVSFYNNEISEKSEIFDDQFSVERPDGSNFTLKIRSTKLEDSAMYFCASSDDLSSYNEQFFGPGTRLTVL.

The chain uses TRBV6-5 and TRBJ1-1; D not resolved. The ends were cut back, 11 bases at V and 1 base at J, with 11 bases in the middle. The germline V gene has CDR1 MNHEY and CDR2 SVGAGI. The CDR3 loop spans 12 amino acids. CDR3 residues: CASHRGNTEAFF. The CDR3 bases are TGTGCCTCCCACCGGGGGAACACTGAAGCTTTCTTT.

CDR3 sequence: CASSYSGRVRGTEAFF. CDR3 bases: TGTGCCAGCAGTTACTCGGGCAGGGTAAGAGGCACTGAAGCTTTCTTT. This chain joins TRBV6-5 and TRBJ1-1, with D tentatively TRBD1 (5 bases). CDR3 length: 16 amino acids. CDR1 is MNHEY, CDR2 SVGAGI, per germline. The V end was cut by 0 bases, the J end by 4 bases, with 15 bases between.

The chain uses TRBV2 and TRBJ2-7; 9 bases map to TRBD1. The V gene end was trimmed by 8 bases and the J gene end by 6 bases; junction bases not matched to a gene: 8. The CDR3 is 13 amino acids. Germline assignment: CDR1 SNHLY and CDR2 FYNNEI. CDR3 region: CASAGTGLGEQYV. The CDR3, as DNA: TGTGCCAGCGCCGGGACAGGGTTGGGCGAGCAGTACGTC.

This clone appeared a single time. The CDR3 region is CASRASSGVTGELFF. For the CDR3, the DNA is TGTGCCAGCAGAGCCAGTAGCGGGGTGACCGGGGAGCTGTTTTTT. This sequence joins TRBV6-4 and TRBJ2-2; 8 bases fit TRBD2. There are 15 residues in the CDR3. Germline loops: CDR1 MRHNA, CDR2 SNTAGT. Trimming removed 6 bases from V and 5 bases from J; junction bases left unmatched: 8.

This clone was observed once. The gene calls are TRBV5-1 and TRBJ1-5; D gene uncertain. V lost 1 base and J 4 bases, leaving 12 bases between the germline ends. The CDR3 sequence is 15 residues long. CDR1 is SGHRS, CDR2 YFSETQ, per germline. DNA of the CDR3: TGCGCCAGCAGCTTGAGCGGGGAGTTAAATCAGCCCCAGCATTTT. Protein: CASSLSGELNQPQHF.

This clone came up once. The DNA of the CDR3 is TGTGCCACCTACGTCTTTTGGATCCGGAACACTGAAGCTTTCTTT. It specifies CATYVFWIRNTEAFF. The rearrangement links TRBV6-1 to TRBJ1-1; D gene ambiguous. V was pared by 10 bases and J by 1 base, with 19 bases between. The CDR3 loop spans 15 amino acids. In germline, CDR1 is MNHNS, CDR2 SASEGT.

The rearrangement links TRBV3-1 (or the pseudogene TRBV3-2) to TRBJ2-1; D gene uncertain. V gave up 11 bases and J gave up 0 bases, with 14 bases separating them. Germline loops: CDR1 LGHDT, CDR2 YNNKEL (reference sequence). CDR3 length: 14 residues. CDR3 nucleotide sequence: TGTGCCGCCTCAGGCCCCCCCTCCTACAATGAGCAGTTCTTC. It specifies CAASGPPSYNEQFF.

This clone was recorded once. The V gene is TRBV4-1, the J gene TRBJ1-1; D is uncertain. This CDR3 has 16 amino acids. CDR1 and CDR2 from the germline V gene are MGHRA and YSYEKL. The ends were cut back, 3 bases at V and 1 base at J, with 15 bases in the middle. This CDR3 reads CASSHPVERQNTEAFF. CDR3 coding DNA: TGCGCCAGCAGCCATCCCGTAGAGAGACAGAACACTGAAGCTTTCTTT.

This clone was found once. The CDR3 nucleotides are TGTGCTAGTGGTTTTGGGACAGGGCTGAACACTGAAGCTTTCTTT. Protein product: CASGFGTGLNTEAFF. This sequence joins TRBV12-5 and TRBJ1-1, with TRBD1 identical over 9 bases. Germline V gene sequence: CDR1 LGHNT, CDR2 FRNRAP. The V segment lost 3 bases and the J segment 0 bases; nucleotides outside the gene matches: 2. The CDR3 consists of 15 residues. Complete variable domain (other parts from reference TRBV12-5 and TRBJ1-1): DARVTQTPRHKVTEMGQEVTMRCQPILGHNTVFWYRQTMMQGLELLAYFRNRAPLDDSGMPKDRFSAEMPDATLATLKIQPSEPRDSAVYFCASGFGTGLNTEAFFGQGTRLTVV.

This chain connects TRBV30 to TRBJ1-1; D not certain. The CDR3 is 11 amino acids. V was trimmed by 5 bases and J by 1 base, leaving 5 bases between them. The germline gives CDR1 GTSNPN, CDR2 SVGIG (reference sequence). The CDR3 DNA is TGTGCCTGGGAGAGGAACACTGAAGCTTTCTTT. This encodes CAWERNTEAFF.

The rearrangement links TRBV12-3 or TRBV12-4 to TRBJ1-1; no definite D call. V lost 7 bases, J lost 9 bases, and 15 bases lay in between. There are 12 residues in the CDR3. CDR3 coding DNA: TGTGCCAGCACCGCCTTTGGTAGGCAAGCTTTCTTT. Its protein is CASTAFGRQAFF.

This chain uses TRBV10-2 with TRBJ2-7; no definite D call. CDR3 size: 12 residues. The germline V and J ends were trimmed by 6 bases and 2 bases, with 8 bases remaining between them. In germline, CDR1 is WSHSY, CDR2 SAAADI. CDR3 loop: CASRSSTYEQYV. As DNA, the CDR3 is TGCGCCAGCAGAAGCAGTACCTACGAGCAGTACGTC.

The CDR3 nucleotides are TGTGCCAGCAGCCGGGACAGCTCTAACTATGGCTACACCTTC. It specifies CASSRDSSNYGYTF. This chain uses TRBV6-5 with TRBJ1-2, with 7 positions matching TRBD1. The CDR3 loop spans 14 amino acids. The trim removed 6 bases at V and 0 bases at J, leaving 4 bases unmatched. Germline CDR1 is MNHEY and CDR2 is SVGAGI.

This chain joins TRBV28 and TRBJ1-5, with no clear D. V lost 7 bases to trimming and J lost 1 base, with 8 bases between them. Germline CDR1 is MDHEN and CDR2 is SYDVKM. The CDR3 has 13 amino acids. CDR3 in amino acids: CASKGWSNQPQHF. The CDR3 DNA is TGTGCCAGCAAGGGTTGGAGCAATCAGCCCCAGCATTTT.

As for this clone: At one end the junction does not follow the germline gene, possibly because of a read error. The V and J genes are TRBV18 and TRBJ1-3; a weak D match, TRBD1 (5 bases). This CDR3 contains 15 residues. In germline, CDR1 is KGHSH, CDR2 LQKENI. The CDR3 bases are TGTGCCAGCTCACCGGGAGTGGACACGAGAAACGCCTTTCATTTT. It encodes CASSPGVDTRNAFHF. The variable domain in full, completed from reference TRBV18 and TRBJ1-3, reads NAGVMQNPRHLVRRRGQEARLRCSPMKGHSHVYWYRQLPEEGLKFMVYLQKENIIDESGMPKERFSAEFPKEGPSILRIQQVVRGDSAAYFCASSPGVDTRNAFHFGEGSWLTVV.

The chain carries TRBV5-4 and TRBJ2-7, with D perhaps TRBD1 or TRBD2 (5 bases each). The germline CDR1 and CDR2 sequences are SGHNT and YYREEE (reference sequence). The CDR3 length is 14 residues. Deletions cut 5 bases from V and 2 bases from J, with 14 bases between. The CDR3 loop is CASRPEGRAYEQYF. CDR3 nucleotides: TGTGCCAGCAGGCCCGAGGGCAGGGCCTACGAGCAGTACTTC. Full variable domain (rest looked up from reference TRBV5-4 and TRBJ2-7): ETGVTQSPTHLIKTRGQQVTLRCSSQSGHNTVSWYQQALGQGPQFIFQYYREEENGRGNFPPRFSGLQFPNYSSELNVNALELDDSALYLCASRPEGRAYEQYFGPGTRLTVT.

This clone was counted only a few times. The V call is TRBV19, the J call TRBJ1-3; 10 nucleotides align to TRBD1. The length of the CDR3 is 13 residues. With V trimmed by 10 bases and J by 4 bases, 4 bases remained unmatched. Germline values: CDR1 LNHDA, CDR2 SQIVND (reference sequence). The CDR3 bases are TGTGCCACCCGGGGACAGGGGGGAAACACCATATATTTT. The encoded protein is CATRGQGGNTIYF.

The gene calls are TRBV15 and TRBJ1-6; 8 nucleotides agree with TRBD1. This CDR3 comprises 15 residues. Germline assignment: CDR1 LNHNV and CDR2 YYDKDF (reference sequence). J was trimmed by 7 bases and V by 1 base; bases with no gene match: 3. The CDR3 here is CATSRGRQGNSPLHF. The CDR3 DNA reads TGTGCCACCAGCAGAGGTAGACAGGGGAATTCACCCCTCCACTTT.

Only one count was recorded for this clone. The V call is TRBV9, the J call TRBJ2-7, with D unresolved. The V end was cut by 7 bases, the J end by 5 bases, with 16 bases between. Germline CDR1 and CDR2: SGDLS and YYNGEE. The CDR3 contains 13 residues. In DNA form, the CDR3 reads TGTGCCAGCTCTCGTGGAGATTTGAACGAGCAGTACTTC. It specifies CASSRGDLNEQYF. The full variable domain, with the rest looked up from reference TRBV9 and TRBJ2-7, is DSGVTQTPKHLITATGQRVTLRCSPRSGDLSVYWYQQSLDQGLQFLIQYYNGEERAKGNILERFSAQQFPDLHSELNLSSLELGDSALYFCASSRGDLNEQYFGPGTRLTVT.

The CDR3 DNA is TGTGCCATCAGGGGACAGGTTTCCTACGAGCAGTACTTC. It encodes CAIRGQVSYEQYF. The rearrangement joins TRBV10-3 to TRBJ2-7; 8 nucleotides agree with TRBD1. CDR3 length: 13 amino acids. Germline CDR1 reads ENHRY; CDR2 reads SYGVKD. V lost 6 bases, J lost 1 base, and 2 bases stayed unmatched.

The rearrangement links TRBV28 to TRBJ1-5; no definite D call. The germline V gene encodes CDR1 MDHEN and CDR2 SYDVKM. The CDR3 length is 14 residues. V dropped 3 bases and J dropped 5 bases, with 11 bases sitting between them. DNA for the CDR3: TGTGCCAGCAGTTTTATCACAGAAGATCAGCCCCAGCATTTT. Translation: CASSFITEDQPQHF.